Detailed here is one T cell receptor beta chain. Its target antigen remains unknown. Qualities for individual bases were not recorded, and no much larger clone is one base off. This entry belongs to a study of cytomegalovirus exposure and HLA in healthy donors (dated by TCRdb to the late 2010s). Concerning the study at large: According to a later analysis, one platform produced both the roughly 110 validation repertoires and the approximately 660 repertoires of the first cohort. The study was designed to test whether signatures of past pathogen exposure could be identified by cataloging public T cell receptors. A separate validation cohort of approximately 130 different subjects was used in addition to the approximately 610-subject first cohort. High-throughput TCR immunosequencing, statistical association of individual TCRs with disease status, and machine learning were combined to predict cytomegalovirus infection status. Study-wide findings and limitations: In both the original and validation cohorts, the classifier was reported to diagnose cytomegalovirus status with high specificity and sensitivity. A total of fewer than 200 TCR beta chains were listed by the study as associated with cytomegalovirus. In vitro tests confirmed that a few of the cytomegalovirus-associated TCR beta chains recognize cytomegalovirus antigens. Most TCR sequences were observed very rarely across donors, whereas some public TCRs were present in many individuals. The authors suggested that the approach could potentially be extended to other disease states and immunological phenotypes. In a later analysis, TCRs clustered in the first cohort were found to also tend to co-occur in the 120 validation repertoires, with 94% of cluster scores above 0. A later analysis lacked HLA typing for the validation cohort, so it scored co-occurrence in that cohort across all 120 repertoires.

Donors formed part of the validation cohort, which comprised 120 or so subjects and was distinct from the first cohort of fewer than 750 subjects. CDR1 and CDR2, looked up from the germline V gene, are SGHTA and FQGNSA. Trimming removed 5 bases from V and 5 bases from J; the gene matches leave 4 bases unexplained. The CDR3 contains 15 residues, cysteine and phenylalanine counted. Only the CDR3 region is kept as DNA, spanning 45 bases read in frame from base 1. Library preparation employed the immunoSEQ multiplex PCR assay. The paper's data handling went like this. A statistical classification framework was built for diagnosing cytomegalovirus status from the catalog of TCR beta chain sequences. This immuneACCESS table, as held by TCRdb, lists in-frame sequences with V and J called but not all clones. Of the missing ones, under half trace to an unresolved V gene in checked studies; the others have no known cause. V and J calls and clone size are as listed in that table; D and trimming were resolved from the DNA. The sample table lists around 300,000 clones, about 86% of them with a count of one. In total, the top ten clones hold about 1% of the sample.

Sequenced material: PBMCs. This receptor was identified in a young woman in good health and CMV-seronegative. This chain joins TRBV7-2 to TRBJ2-3, with TRBD2 identical over 13 junction bases. Read as DNA, the sequence is TGTGCCAGCAGCGAGGGACTAGCGGGGCGAGATACGCAGTATTTT. This gives the protein CASSEGLAGRDTQYF.